Sequencing of this T cell receptor (beta chain) was carried out in a study of T cell changes during pregnancy in multiple sclerosis. The germline V gene encodes CDR1 SEHNR and CDR2 FQNEAQ (reference sequence). Trimming took 5 bases from V and 4 from J; bases not matched to a gene: 6. The CDR3 runs 15 residues. Clones were read by immunoSEQ multiplex PCR, and TCRdb kept only the in-frame ones, dropping some. Here the sample spans 30,000 to 45,000 clones, 75% to 95% being singletons. The chain is built from TRBV7-9 and TRBJ1-1, with TRBD1 matching over 11 bases. This specimen was CD4+ T cells from peripheral blood mononuclear cells, taken in the third trimester of pregnancy. The origin of this receptor is a female donor with multiple sclerosis, enrolled in a pregnancy study. The CDR3: CASSPDRGPRTEAFF. In DNA form, the CDR3 reads TGTGCCAGCAGCCCGGACAGGGGGCCGCGCACTGAAGCTTTCTTT.